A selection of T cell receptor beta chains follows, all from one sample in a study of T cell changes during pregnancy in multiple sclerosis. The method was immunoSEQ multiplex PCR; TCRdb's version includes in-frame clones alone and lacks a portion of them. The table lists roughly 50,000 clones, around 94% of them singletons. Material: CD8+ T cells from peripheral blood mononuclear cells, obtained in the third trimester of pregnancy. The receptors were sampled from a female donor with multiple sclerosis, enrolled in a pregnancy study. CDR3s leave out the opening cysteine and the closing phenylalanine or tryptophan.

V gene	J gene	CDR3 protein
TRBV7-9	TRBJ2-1	ASSSVAGVGYNEQF
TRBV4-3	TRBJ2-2	ASSQDWLAGSSTGELF
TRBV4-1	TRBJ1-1	ASRLQASEAF
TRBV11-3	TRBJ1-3	ASSQDSSSGNTIY
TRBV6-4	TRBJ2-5	ASSDSLSLREGGETQY
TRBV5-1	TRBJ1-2	ASSPGSGAYGYT
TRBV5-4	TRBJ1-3	ASSWDRGLGNTIY
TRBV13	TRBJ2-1	ASSFLAGDSNEQF
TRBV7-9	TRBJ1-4	ASSLSVSNEKLF
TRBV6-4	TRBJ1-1	ASRSSRGGEGTEAF
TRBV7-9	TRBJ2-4	ASSLVDPAGKA
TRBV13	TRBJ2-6	ASSLETSLISGANVLT
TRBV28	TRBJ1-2	ASSFTGGSDYGYT
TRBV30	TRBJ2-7	AWSDSCEQY
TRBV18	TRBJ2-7	ASSNTGGIDEQY
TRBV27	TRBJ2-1	ASSPEAGSSYNEQF
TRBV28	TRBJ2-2	ASRKPSGIPGELF
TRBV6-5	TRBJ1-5	ASSSTGGRQPQH
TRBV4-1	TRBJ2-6	ASSHGGSGANVLT
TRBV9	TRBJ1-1	ASGGGGNTEAF
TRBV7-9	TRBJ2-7	ASSLVQGSEQY
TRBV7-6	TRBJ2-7	ASSLGAGVPYEQY
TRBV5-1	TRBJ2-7	ASRVKPSYEQY
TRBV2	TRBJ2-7	ASSEIVRDSSYEQY
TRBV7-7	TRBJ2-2	ASSSRLQRREGAGELF
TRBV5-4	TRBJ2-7	ASSFGGRGEQY
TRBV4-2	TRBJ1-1	ASSQDLRSEENTEAF
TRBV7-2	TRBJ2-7	ASSLDSKPYEQY
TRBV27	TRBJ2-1	ASSLSAGGFNEQF
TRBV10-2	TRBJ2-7	ASSDDSSGRAWEQY
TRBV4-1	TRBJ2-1	ASSLLAGAGNEQF
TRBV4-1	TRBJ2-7	ASSQDPGTGRYEQY
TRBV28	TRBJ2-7	ASSPGQGGYEQY
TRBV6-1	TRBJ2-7	ASSIPGQEYEQY
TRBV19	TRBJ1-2	ASSIDVNYGYT
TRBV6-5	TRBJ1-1	ASSYSTGPKGTEAF
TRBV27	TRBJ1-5	ASSLGQGQPQH
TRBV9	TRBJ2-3	ASNTGPGLAGDFDTQY
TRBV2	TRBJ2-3	ASSDGGSTTADTQY
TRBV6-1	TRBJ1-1	ASIRDWEAF
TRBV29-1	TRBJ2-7	SVVGDSYEQY
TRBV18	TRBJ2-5	ASSPYWQGQETQY
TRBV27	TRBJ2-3	ASSLSTSGSTDTQY
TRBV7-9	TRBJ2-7	ASSSRQGSLYEQY
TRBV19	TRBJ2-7	ASARGREQY
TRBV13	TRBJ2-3	ASSLGGRGTDTQY
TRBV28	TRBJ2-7	ASRSPKDSSYEQY
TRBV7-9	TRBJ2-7	ASSSLGLASPEEQY
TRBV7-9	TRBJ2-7	ASSLLGVEQY
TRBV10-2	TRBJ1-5	ASRRWNQPQH